The clone carrying this T cell receptor beta chain is a singleton in its sample. This specimen belongs to a study of T cells in Graves' hyperthyroidism and ophthalmopathy. The hyperthyroidism patients had all been newly diagnosed, and their disease duration was under 2 months. Their ages ranged from 18 to 65 years. Each diagnosis drew on symptoms, thyroxine, TRAb, thyroid ultrasound and orbital computed tomography findings. The CDR3 is made up of 15 amino acids. V was cut by 3 bases and J by 0 bases, with 9 bases left in between. Per the germline V gene, CDR1 is LNHDA and CDR2 is SQIVND (reference sequence). The source material, RNA transcripts, was used to amplify TCR beta CDR3 regions. Carried out on the TCR CDR3, a first-round RT-PCR used the HTBI primer set. From the multiplex PCR reads, TCRdb called clonotypes with MiXCR, one entry per CDR3 protein. The sample shows hundreds of thousands of distinct CDR3 sequences, 15% to 18% of them seen only once.

The sample taken for sequencing was blood. This sequence was found in a woman in her late teens or twenties with Graves' hyperthyroidism that later progressed to Graves' ophthalmopathy. The gene calls are TRBV19 and TRBJ1-5; D unclear. This CDR3 reads CASSISGSSNQPQHF. CDR3 in DNA: TGTGCCAGTAGTATCTCCGGGAGTAGCAATCAGCCCCAGCATTTT.